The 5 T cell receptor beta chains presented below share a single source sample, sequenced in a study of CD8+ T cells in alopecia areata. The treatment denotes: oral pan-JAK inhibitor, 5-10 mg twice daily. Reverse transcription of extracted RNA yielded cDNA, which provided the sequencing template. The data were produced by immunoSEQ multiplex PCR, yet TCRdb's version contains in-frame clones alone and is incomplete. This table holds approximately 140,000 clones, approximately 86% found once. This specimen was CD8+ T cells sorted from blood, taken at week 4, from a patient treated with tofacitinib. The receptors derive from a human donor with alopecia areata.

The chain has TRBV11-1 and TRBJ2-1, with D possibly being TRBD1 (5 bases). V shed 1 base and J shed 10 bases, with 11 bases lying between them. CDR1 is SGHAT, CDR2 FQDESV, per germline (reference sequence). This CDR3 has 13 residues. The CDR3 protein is CASSLGQGWEQFF. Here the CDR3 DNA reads TGTGCCAGCAGCTTAGGCCAGGGCTGGGAGCAGTTCTTC.

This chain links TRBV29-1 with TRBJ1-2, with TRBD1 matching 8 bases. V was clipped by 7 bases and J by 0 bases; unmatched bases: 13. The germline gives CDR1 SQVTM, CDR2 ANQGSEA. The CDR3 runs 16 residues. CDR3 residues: CSDESGQGATNYGYTF. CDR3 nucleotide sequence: TGCAGCGACGAATCCGGACAGGGCGCCACTAACTATGGCTACACCTTC.

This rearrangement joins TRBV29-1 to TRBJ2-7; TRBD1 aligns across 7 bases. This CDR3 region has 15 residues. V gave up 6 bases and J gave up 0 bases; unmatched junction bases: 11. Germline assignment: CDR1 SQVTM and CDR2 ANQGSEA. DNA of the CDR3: TGCAGCGTAGAATACCGGGACAGAGGCTCCTACGAGCAGTACTTC. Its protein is CSVEYRDRGSYEQYF.

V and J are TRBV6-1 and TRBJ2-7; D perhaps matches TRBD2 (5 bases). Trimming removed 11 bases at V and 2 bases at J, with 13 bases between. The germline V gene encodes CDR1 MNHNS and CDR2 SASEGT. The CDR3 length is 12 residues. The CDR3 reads CAAEAVPYEQYF. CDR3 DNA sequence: TGTGCCGCGGAAGCGGTCCCCTACGAGCAGTACTTC.

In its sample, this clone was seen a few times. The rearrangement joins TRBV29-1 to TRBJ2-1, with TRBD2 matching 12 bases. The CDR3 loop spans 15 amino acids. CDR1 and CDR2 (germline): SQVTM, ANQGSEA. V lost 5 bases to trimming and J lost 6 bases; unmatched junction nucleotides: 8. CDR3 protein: CSVFRASGRANEQFF. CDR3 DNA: TGCAGCGTTTTTCGGGCTAGCGGGAGGGCCAATGAGCAGTTCTTC.